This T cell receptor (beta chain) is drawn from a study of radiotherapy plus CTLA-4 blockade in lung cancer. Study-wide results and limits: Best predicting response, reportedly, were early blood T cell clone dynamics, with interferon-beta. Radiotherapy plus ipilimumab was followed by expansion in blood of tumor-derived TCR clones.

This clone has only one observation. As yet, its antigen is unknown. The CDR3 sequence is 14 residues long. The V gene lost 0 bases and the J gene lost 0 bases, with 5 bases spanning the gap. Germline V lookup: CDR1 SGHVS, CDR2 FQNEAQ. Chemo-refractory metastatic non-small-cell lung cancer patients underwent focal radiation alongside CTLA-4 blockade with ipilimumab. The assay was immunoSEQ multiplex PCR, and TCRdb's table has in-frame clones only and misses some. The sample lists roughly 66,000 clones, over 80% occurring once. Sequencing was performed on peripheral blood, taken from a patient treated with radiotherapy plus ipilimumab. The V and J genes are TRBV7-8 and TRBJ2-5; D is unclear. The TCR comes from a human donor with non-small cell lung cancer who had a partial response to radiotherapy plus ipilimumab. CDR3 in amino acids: CASSLAGYQETQYF. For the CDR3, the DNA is TGTGCCAGCAGCTTAGCCGGTTACCAAGAGACCCAGTACTTC. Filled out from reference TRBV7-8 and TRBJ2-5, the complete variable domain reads GAGVSQSPRYKVAKRGQDVALRCDPISGHVSLFWYQQALGQGPEFLTYFQNEAQLDKSGLPSDRFFAERPEGSVSTLKIQRTQQEDSAVYLCASSLAGYQETQYFGPGTRLLVL.